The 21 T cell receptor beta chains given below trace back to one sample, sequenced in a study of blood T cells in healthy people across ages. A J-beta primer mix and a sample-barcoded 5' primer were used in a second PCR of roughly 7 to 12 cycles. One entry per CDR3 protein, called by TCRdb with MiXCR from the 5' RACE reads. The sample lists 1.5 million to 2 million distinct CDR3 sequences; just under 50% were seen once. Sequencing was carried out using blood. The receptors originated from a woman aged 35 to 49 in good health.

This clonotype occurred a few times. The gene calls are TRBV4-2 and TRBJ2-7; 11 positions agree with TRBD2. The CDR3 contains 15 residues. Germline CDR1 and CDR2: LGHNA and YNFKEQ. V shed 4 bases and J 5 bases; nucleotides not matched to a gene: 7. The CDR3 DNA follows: TGTGCCAGCAGCCCGGCGACTAGCGGGGTCGACGAGCAGTACTTC. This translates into CASSPATSGVDEQYF.

The CDR3 sequence: CSARDRQNGQPQHF. CDR3 coding DNA: TGCAGTGCTAGAGATAGGCAAAACGGACAGCCCCAGCATTTT. V gene TRBV20-1 combines with J gene TRBJ1-5; D not certain. V shed 0 bases and J shed 7 bases, with 13 bases lying between them. From germline, CDR1 is DFQATT and CDR2 SNEGSKA (reference sequence). There are 14 residues in the CDR3.

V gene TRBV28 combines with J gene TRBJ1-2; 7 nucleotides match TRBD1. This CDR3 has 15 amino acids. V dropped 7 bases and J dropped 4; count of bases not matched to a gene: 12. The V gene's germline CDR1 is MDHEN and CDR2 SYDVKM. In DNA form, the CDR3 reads TGTGCCAGCACCTCCGACAGGGTGCCTTCCTATGGCTACACCTTC. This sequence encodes CASTSDRVPSYGYTF.

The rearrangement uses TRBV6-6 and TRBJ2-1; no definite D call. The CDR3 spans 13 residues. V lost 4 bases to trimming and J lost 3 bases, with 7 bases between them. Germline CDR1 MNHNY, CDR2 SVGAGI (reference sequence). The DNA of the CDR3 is TGTGCCAGCAGTTTGGACGACTACAATGAGCAGTTCTTC. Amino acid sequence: CASSLDDYNEQFF.

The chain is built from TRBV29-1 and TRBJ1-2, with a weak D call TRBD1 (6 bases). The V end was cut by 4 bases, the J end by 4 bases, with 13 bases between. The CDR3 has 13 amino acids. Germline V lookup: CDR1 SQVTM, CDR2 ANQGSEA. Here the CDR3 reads CSVGPRDTYGYTF. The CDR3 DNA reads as TGCAGCGTTGGACCTCGGGACACCTATGGCTACACCTTC.

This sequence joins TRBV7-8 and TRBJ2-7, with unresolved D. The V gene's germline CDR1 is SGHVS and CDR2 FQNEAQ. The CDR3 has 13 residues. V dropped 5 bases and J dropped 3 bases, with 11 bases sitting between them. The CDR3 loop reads CASSDQQSYEQYF. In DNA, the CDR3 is TGTGCCAGCAGCGATCAACAGAGCTACGAGCAGTACTTC.

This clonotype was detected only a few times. DNA of the CDR3: TGCGCCAGCAGCCAAGATCTTCGGGACAGGGACTCTAACTATGGCTACACCTTC. This encodes CASSQDLRDRDSNYGYTF. The chain is built from TRBV4-3 and TRBJ1-2; 9 bases line up with TRBD1. Germline V gene lookup returns CDR1 LGHNA and CDR2 YSLEER. Unmatched junction bases numbered 8, after V lost 0 bases and J lost 0 bases. The CDR3 loop spans 18 amino acids.

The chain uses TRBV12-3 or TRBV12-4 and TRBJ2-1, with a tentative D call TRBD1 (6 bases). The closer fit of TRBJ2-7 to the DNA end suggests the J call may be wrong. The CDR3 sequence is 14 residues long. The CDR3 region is CASSFRGPYNEQYF. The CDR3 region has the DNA TGTGCCAGCAGTTTCAGGGGACCCTACAATGAGCAGTACTTC.

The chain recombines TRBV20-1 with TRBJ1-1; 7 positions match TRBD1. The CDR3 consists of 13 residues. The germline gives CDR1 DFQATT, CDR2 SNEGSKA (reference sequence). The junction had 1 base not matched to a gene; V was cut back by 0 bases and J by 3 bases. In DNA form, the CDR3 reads TGCAGTGCTAGAGAGGGACAGCACACTGAAGCTTTCTTT. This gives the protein CSAREGQHTEAFF.

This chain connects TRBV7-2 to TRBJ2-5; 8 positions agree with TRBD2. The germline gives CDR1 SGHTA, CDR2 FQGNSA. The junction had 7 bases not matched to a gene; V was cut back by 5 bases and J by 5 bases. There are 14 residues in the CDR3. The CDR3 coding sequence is TGTGCCAGCAGCGTCGATAGCGGGGCCGAGACCCAGTACTTC. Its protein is CASSVDSGAETQYF.

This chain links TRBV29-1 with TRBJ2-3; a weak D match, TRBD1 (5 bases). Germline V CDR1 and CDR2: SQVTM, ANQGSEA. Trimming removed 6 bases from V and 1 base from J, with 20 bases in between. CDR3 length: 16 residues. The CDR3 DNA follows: TGCAGCGTCCCTGGCCCCTCGACAGCCCGCACAGATACGCAGTATTTT. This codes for CSVPGPSTARTDTQYF.

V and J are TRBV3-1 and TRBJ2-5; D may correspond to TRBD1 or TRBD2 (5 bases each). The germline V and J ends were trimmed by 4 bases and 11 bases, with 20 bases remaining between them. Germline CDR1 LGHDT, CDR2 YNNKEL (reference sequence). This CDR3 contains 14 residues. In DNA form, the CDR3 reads TGTGCCAGCAGCCCCGCCGGGACGAACCACGGGCAGTACTTC. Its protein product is CASSPAGTNHGQYF.

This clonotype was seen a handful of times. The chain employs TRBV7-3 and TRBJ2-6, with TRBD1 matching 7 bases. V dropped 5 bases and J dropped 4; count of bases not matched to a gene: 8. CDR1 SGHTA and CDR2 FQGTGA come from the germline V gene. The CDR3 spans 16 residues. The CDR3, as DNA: TGTGCCAGCAGCCGTCTGACAGGGTCAGGGGCCAACGTCCTGACTTTC. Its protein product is CASSRLTGSGANVLTF.

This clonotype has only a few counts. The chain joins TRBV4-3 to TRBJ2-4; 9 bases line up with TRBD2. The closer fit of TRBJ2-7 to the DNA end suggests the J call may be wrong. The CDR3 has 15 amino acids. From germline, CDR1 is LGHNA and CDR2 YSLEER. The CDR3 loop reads CASSQEAGGYTEQYF. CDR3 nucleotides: TGCGCCAGCAGCCAAGAGGCGGGGGGGTATACCGAGCAGTACTTC.

CDR3 coding DNA: TGCGCCAGCAGCCAAGATCAGGGGGGCCCGTCGCATAGCAATCAGCCCCAGCATTTT. Amino acids: CASSQDQGGPSHSNQPQHF. The chain has TRBV5-1 and TRBJ1-5; 7 bases agree with TRBD1. Germline loops: CDR1 SGHRS, CDR2 YFSETQ. The CDR3 sequence is 19 residues long. V was clipped by 4 bases and J by 0 bases; unmatched bases: 16.

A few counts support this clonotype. CDR3 nucleotides: TGTGCCAGCAGCGTAGGGTCTTCCAGCGAGCAGTACTTC. Its translation: CASSVGSSSEQYF. This chain joins TRBV11-2 and TRBJ2-5, with no clear D. Gene TRBJ2-7 matches the end of the DNA better, so the J call may be wrong. This CDR3 has 13 amino acids. The germline V gene encodes CDR1 SGHAT and CDR2 FQNNGV.

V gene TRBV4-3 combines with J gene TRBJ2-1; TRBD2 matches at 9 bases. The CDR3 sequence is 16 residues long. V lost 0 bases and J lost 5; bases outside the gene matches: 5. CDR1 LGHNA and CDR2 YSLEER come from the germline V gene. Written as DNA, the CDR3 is TGCGCCAGCAGCCAAGACTGGCTAGCGGGGAACAATGAGCAGTTCTTC. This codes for CASSQDWLAGNNEQFF.

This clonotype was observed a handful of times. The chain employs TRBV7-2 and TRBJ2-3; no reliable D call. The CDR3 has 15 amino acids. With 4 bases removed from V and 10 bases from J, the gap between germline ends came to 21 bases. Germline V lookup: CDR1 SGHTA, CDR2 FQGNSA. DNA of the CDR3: TGTGCCAGCAGCTCCTTGGACCGGGTCCTCGGTGCGCAGTATTTT. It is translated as CASSSLDRVLGAQYF.

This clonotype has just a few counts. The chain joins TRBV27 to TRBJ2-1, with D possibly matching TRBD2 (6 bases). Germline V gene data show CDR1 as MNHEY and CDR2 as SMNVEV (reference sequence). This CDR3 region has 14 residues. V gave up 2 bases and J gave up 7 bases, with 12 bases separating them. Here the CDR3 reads CASSLTLGRNEQFF. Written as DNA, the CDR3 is TGTGCCAGCAGTTTAACCCTAGGGAGGAATGAGCAGTTCTTC.

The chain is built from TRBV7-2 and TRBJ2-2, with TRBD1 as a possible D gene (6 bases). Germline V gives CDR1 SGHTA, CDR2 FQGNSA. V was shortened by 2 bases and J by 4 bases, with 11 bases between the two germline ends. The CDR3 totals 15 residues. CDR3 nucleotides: TGTGCCAGCAGCTTACACAGGGCCCCCACCGGGGAGCTGTTTTTT. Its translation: CASSLHRAPTGELFF.

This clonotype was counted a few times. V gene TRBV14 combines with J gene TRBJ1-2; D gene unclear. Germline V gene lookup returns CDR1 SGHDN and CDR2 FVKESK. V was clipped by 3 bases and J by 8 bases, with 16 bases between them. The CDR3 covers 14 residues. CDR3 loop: CASSQAGHYRGYTF. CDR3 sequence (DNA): TGTGCCAGCAGCCAGGCGGGTCACTATCGCGGCTACACCTTC.